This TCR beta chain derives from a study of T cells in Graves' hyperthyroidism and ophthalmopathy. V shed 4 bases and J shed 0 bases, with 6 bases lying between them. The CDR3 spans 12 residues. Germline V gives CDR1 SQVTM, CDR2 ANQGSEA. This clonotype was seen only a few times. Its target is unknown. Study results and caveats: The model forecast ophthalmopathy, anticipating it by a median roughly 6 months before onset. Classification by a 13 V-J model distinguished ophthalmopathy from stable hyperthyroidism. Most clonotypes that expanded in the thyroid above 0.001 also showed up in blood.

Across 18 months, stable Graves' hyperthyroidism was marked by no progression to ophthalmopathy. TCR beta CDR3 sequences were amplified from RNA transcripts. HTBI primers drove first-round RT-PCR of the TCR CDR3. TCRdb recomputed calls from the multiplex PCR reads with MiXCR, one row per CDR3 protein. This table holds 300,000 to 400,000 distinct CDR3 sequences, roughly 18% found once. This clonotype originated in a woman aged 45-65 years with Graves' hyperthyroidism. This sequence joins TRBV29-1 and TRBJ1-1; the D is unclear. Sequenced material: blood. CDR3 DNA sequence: TGCAGCGTTGGACGGTTGAACACTGAAGCTTTCTTT. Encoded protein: CSVGRLNTEAFF.